This T cell receptor beta chain was identified during a study of blood T cell repertoires in COVID-19. Study information: Both acute and convalescent COVID-19 samples were obtained from the United States, Italy and Spain. Sources were T cells, B-cell-depleted T cells, or PBMCs; the material itself was cDNA or gDNA.

Study processing details: Estimation of nucleated cell counts was performed using reference gene primer amplification. The repertoire was sequenced with immunoSEQ multiplex PCR; TCRdb's copy has only in-frame clones and lacks some. Clone size and the V and J calls come from that table; the DNA yielded D and trimming. The sample consists of some 250,000 clones, about 80% of them appearing once. This TCR was recovered from a man aged 45 to 65 with active or convalescent COVID-19. Specimen: peripheral blood.

The CDR3 DNA follows: TGTGCCAGTAGTACCACGGGACAGGTGATTTCCGAGCAGTACTTC. It specifies CASSTTGQVISEQYF. This chain connects TRBV19 to TRBJ2-7; 8 bases are shared with TRBD1. Losses at the gene ends were 4 bases for V and 6 bases for J; bases not matched to a gene: 11. The CDR3 runs 15 residues. CDR1 is LNHDA and CDR2 is SQIVND in the germline V gene (reference sequence).